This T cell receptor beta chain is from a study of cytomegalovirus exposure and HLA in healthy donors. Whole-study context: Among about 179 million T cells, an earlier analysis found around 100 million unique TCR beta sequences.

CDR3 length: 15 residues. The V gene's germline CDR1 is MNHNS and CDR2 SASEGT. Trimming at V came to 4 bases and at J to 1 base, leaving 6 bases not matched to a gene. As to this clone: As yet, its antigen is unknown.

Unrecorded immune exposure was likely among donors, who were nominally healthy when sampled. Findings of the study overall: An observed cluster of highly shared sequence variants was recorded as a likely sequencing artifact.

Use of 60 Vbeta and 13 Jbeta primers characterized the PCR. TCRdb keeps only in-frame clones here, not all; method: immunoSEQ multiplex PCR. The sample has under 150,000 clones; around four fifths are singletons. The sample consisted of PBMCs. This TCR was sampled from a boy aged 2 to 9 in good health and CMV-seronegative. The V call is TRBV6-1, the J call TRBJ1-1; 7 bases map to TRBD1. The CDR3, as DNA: TGTGCCAGCAGTGTAGGGGACAGTAGGAACACTGAAGCTTTCTTT. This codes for CASSVGDSRNTEAFF.